Listed here are 8 T cell receptor beta chains from one sample, sequenced in a study of blood T cell repertoires in COVID-19. Produced via immunoSEQ multiplex PCR; TCRdb's table is partial and in-frame only. The repertoire holds roughly 20,000 clones, roughly three quarters seen once, with over 7.5% in the top ten. Sequencing input: peripheral blood. These receptors originate from a man aged 60-69 years with acute or convalescent COVID-19.

In this sample, this clone is medium-sized. V gene TRBV7-3 combines with J gene TRBJ1-2, with D possibly matching TRBD1 (5 bases). V dropped 3 bases and J dropped 4 bases, with 6 bases sitting between them. The germline CDR1 and CDR2 sequences are SGHTA and FQGTGA. The CDR3 has 12 amino acids. The CDR3 region is CASSFGGYGYTF. CDR3 DNA: TGTGCCAGCAGCTTCGGGGGCTATGGCTACACCTTC.

This clone was counted once. V and J are TRBV7-3 and TRBJ2-1, with 9 nucleotides matching TRBD2. V lost 1 base and J lost 6; bases outside the gene matches: 13. The CDR3 extends over 18 amino acids. The V gene's germline CDR1 is SGHTA and CDR2 FQGTGA. Here the CDR3 DNA reads TGTGCCAGCAGCTTAAACCCCCTAGGGGCGGGGGGGCTCAATGAGCAGTTCTTC. This translates into CASSLNPLGAGGLNEQFF.

The table lists this clone with a few counts. V and J are TRBV6-1 and TRBJ1-4; D not certain. The germline gives CDR1 MNHNS, CDR2 SASEGT. The germline V and J ends were trimmed by 2 bases and 3 bases, with 7 bases remaining between them. There are 14 residues in the CDR3. The CDR3, as DNA: TGTGCCAGCAGTGAAACCGGGTCTAATGAAAAACTGTTTTTT. Its protein is CASSETGSNEKLFF.

CDR3 in DNA: TGTGCCAGCAGCCCCGGACAGACAGTCTATGGCTACACCTTC. Its translation: CASSPGQTVYGYTF. The genes are TRBV9 and TRBJ1-2; D might be TRBD1 (6 bases). The CDR3 spans 14 residues. V was cut by 4 bases and J by 4 bases, with 14 bases left in between. Looked up from germline, CDR1 is SGDLS and CDR2 is YYNGEE.

The chain links TRBV11-2 to TRBJ2-1, with 16 bases matching TRBD2. After removal of 5 bases from V and 10 bases from J, the junction contained 11 bases not matched to a gene. The CDR3 is 17 amino acids. In germline, CDR1 is SGHAT, CDR2 FQNNGV. In DNA form, the CDR3 reads TGTGCCAGCAGCCCCGGGACTAGCGGGGGGGGTTTGTTGGAGCAGTTCTTC. Protein sequence: CASSPGTSGGGLLEQFF.

CDR3 bases: TGTGCCAGCAGAAAGTATTCTAGTAGCCCTACGGATGAGCAGTTCTTC. Translation gives CASRKYSSSPTDEQFF. The genes are TRBV27 and TRBJ2-1, with no clear D. The CDR3 is 16 amino acids. From germline, CDR1 is MNHEY and CDR2 SMNVEV (reference sequence). V dropped 6 bases and J dropped 8 bases, with 23 bases sitting between them.

This clone appeared a few times. V usage is TRBV7-3 and J usage is TRBJ2-2; 12 bases map to TRBD2. Germline-derived CDR1 and CDR2 are SGHTA and FQGTGA. V was clipped by 5 bases and J by 6 bases; unmatched bases: 4. This CDR3 region has 15 residues. CDR3 amino acids: CASSPRTSGAGELFF. The CDR3 nucleotides read TGTGCCAGCAGCCCCCGGACTAGCGGGGCCGGGGAGCTGTTTTTT.

This chain links TRBV5-1 with TRBJ2-2, with D possibly TRBD1 on 6 matching bases. V was clipped by 0 bases and J by 4 bases, with 19 bases between them. Germline-derived CDR1 and CDR2 are SGHRS and YFSETQ. The CDR3 is made up of 18 amino acids. CDR3 coding DNA: TGCGCCAGCAGCTTGGTCCTAACAGGGTCATCTAGCACCGGGGAGCTGTTTTTT. It translates to CASSLVLTGSSSTGELFF.